The following is a T cell receptor beta chain sequence with its context. This sample was included in a study of cytomegalovirus exposure and HLA in healthy donors. Sequencing was performed with immunoSEQ multiplex PCR; in TCRdb, only in-frame clones are kept and a portion is missing. The top ten clones hold over 1.3% of a sample with fewer than 130,000 clones, around 89% of them seen once. Germline lookup yields CDR1 SGDLS and CDR2 YYNGEE. This CDR3 spans 14 amino acids. Unmatched junction bases numbered 8, after V lost 0 bases and J lost 8 bases. The receptor comes from a woman in her 30s in good health and CMV-seropositive. Sequencing used PBMCs. The chain carries TRBV9 and TRBJ2-7; 7 bases agree with TRBD2. CDR3 DNA: TGTGCCAGCAGCGTAGCTGGGGGAGCGGGGAAGCAGTACTTC. Translating it yields CASSVAGGAGKQYF. Using reference TRBV9 and TRBJ2-7 for the parts outside the CDR3, the full variable domain is DSGVTQTPKHLITATGQRVTLRCSPRSGDLSVYWYQQSLDQGLQFLIQYYNGEERAKGNILERFSAQQFPDLHSELNLSSLELGDSALYFCASSVAGGAGKQYFGPGTRLTVT.